These T cell receptor beta chains were read from a single sample in a study of blood T cell repertoires in COVID-19. Data came from immunoSEQ multiplex PCR; TCRdb stores just in-frame clones and leaves some out. The sample lists 200,000 to 300,000 clones; around 86% were seen once. The sequenced material came from PBMCs or T cells enriched from blood (not recorded which). Source of these receptors: a woman in her thirties or forties with acute COVID-19. CDR3s include the opening cysteine and the closing phenylalanine or tryptophan. D genes are given only for firm matches. Some rows have no size entry. The others give once, few or many, or a class for an expanded clone.

j_call clone_size d_call v_call cdr3_aa cdr3_nt
TRBJ2-7 - - TRBV19 CASKRDWSSYEQYF TGTGCCAGTAAGAGGGACTGGAGCTCCTACGAGCAGTACTTC
TRBJ2-2 - - TRBV5-4 CASSKPELQAGELFF TGTGCCAGCAGCAAACCCGAGCTACAGGCCGGGGAGCTGTTTTTT
TRBJ1-4 - TRBD1 TRBV6-1 CASSEGTGGGKLFF TGTGCCAGCAGTGAAGGGACAGGGGGCGGAAAACTGTTTTTT
TRBJ2-7 once - TRBV27 CASSLTRTYYEQYF TGTGCCAGCAGTCTTACCCGGACTTACTACGAGCAGTACTTC
TRBJ2-1 - TRBD1 TRBV7-6 CASSPFRGDRDRDYNEQFF TGTGCCAGCAGCCCCTTCCGCGGAGACCGGGACAGGGACTACAATGAGCAGTTCTTC
TRBJ1-1 - TRBD1 TRBV20-1 CSARGQRSAFF TGCAGTGCTAGGGGACAGCGGTCGGCTTTCTTT
TRBJ1-1 - - TRBV6-1 CASSDMLARSTEAFF TGTGCCAGCAGTGATATGTTAGCACGTAGCACTGAAGCTTTCTTT
TRBJ2-1 - - TRBV19 CASSFLLVGNEQFF TGTGCCAGTAGTTTCCTCCTCGTCGGCAATGAGCAGTTCTTC
TRBJ2-7 - - TRBV7-3 CASSLNEDSEQYF TGTGCCAGCAGCTTAAATGAGGATTCAGAGCAGTACTTC
TRBJ2-3 - - TRBV6-1 CASSELTGSTDTQYF TGTGCCAGCAGTGAATTGACAGGATCCACAGATACGCAGTATTTT
TRBJ2-1 - TRBD2 TRBV2 CASSEARAGGEQFF TGTGCCAGCAGTGAAGCGCGGGCGGGGGGTGAGCAGTTCTTC
TRBJ2-2 - TRBD1 TRBV7-2 CASSLDRAYTGELFF TGTGCCAGCAGCTTGGACAGGGCCTACACCGGGGAGCTGTTTTTT
TRBJ2-3 - - TRBV5-6 CASSGGTSTDTQYF TGTGCCAGCAGTGGGGGGACTTCCACAGATACGCAGTATTTT
TRBJ1-6 - - TRBV7-2 CASSLETGSSPLHF TGTGCCAGCAGCTTAGAAACAGGGAGCTCACCCCTCCACTTT
TRBJ2-1 - TRBD2 TRBV5-4 CASSRLAVPNEQFF TGTGCCAGCAGCCGTCTAGCGGTTCCTAATGAGCAGTTCTTC
TRBJ1-5 - TRBD1 TRBV27 CASSSGQGISSNQPQHF TGTGCCAGCAGCTCGGGACAGGGGATTTCGAGCAATCAGCCCCAGCATTTT
TRBJ1-2 - TRBD1 TRBV7-9 CASSLGTGDGNYGYTF TGTGCCAGCAGCTTAGGGACAGGGGACGGGAACTATGGCTACACCTTC
TRBJ2-7 - - TRBV11-3 CASSLSPAGSSYEQYF TGTGCCAGCAGCTTATCACCGGCGGGGAGCTCCTACGAGCAGTACTTC
TRBJ1-2 - - TRBV12-3/TRBV12-4 CASSPSRGGYTF TGTGCCAGCAGTCCCAGTCGCGGAGGCTACACCTTC
TRBJ2-1 - - TRBV11-3 CASSLPSTNEQFF TGTGCCAGCAGCTTACCTAGCACCAATGAGCAGTTCTTC
TRBJ2-7 - TRBD2 TRBV5-1 CASSFRGEGYEQYF TGCGCCAGCAGCTTTCGAGGGGAGGGCTACGAGCAGTACTTC
TRBJ2-7 few - TRBV4-2 CASSHTGSSYEQYF TGTGCCAGCAGCCACACAGGGAGCTCCTACGAGCAGTACTTC
TRBJ2-1 - TRBD1 TRBV19 CASSVRSRDRDVDEQFF TGTGCCAGTAGTGTCCGTTCCCGGGACAGGGACGTAGATGAGCAGTTCTTC
TRBJ2-7 - TRBD2 TRBV27 CASSSTSGTSYEQYF TGTGCCAGCAGTTCGACTAGCGGGACCTCCTACGAGCAGTACTTC
TRBJ1-4 - TRBD1 TRBV7-9 CASSRGTVPNEKLFF TGTGCCAGCAGCCGAGGGACAGTCCCTAATGAAAAACTGTTTTTT
TRBJ2-3 - - TRBV24-1 CATSDLEGADTQYF TGTGCCACCAGTGATTTGGAGGGCGCGGATACGCAGTATTTT
TRBJ1-2 few TRBD1 TRBV5-1 CASSLAGTGADNYGYTF TGCGCCAGCAGCTTGGCCGGGACAGGGGCCGACAACTATGGCTACACCTTC
TRBJ2-1 - - TRBV4-1 CASSQGSRISTEKMTRIYEQFF TGCGCCAGCAGCCAAGGGTCCAGGATCAGTACAGAAAAGATGACTAGAATCTATGAGCAGTTCTTC
TRBJ2-1 - - TRBV14 CASRQTGSNEQFF TGTGCCAGCAGACAAACAGGGAGCAATGAGCAGTTCTTC
TRBJ1-2 - - TRBV4-2 CASSQDTVQSWGYTF TGTGCCAGCAGCCAAGATACAGTCCAGTCGTGGGGCTACACCTTC
TRBJ1-2 - - TRBV12-3/TRBV12-4 CASSPTDTYGYTF TGTGCCAGCAGTCCGACAGACACCTATGGCTACACCTTC